This entry concerns a single T cell receptor beta chain. This entry belongs to a study of blood T cell repertoires in COVID-19. Across the study: Acute and convalescent COVID-19 specimens originated in the United States, Italy and Spain. T cells, B-cell-depleted T cells, or PBMCs provided the cDNA or gDNA that served as material.

Using immunoSEQ multiplex PCR, the repertoire was profiled, and TCRdb retains in-frame clones only, with some absent. The sample has approximately 210,000 clones; around 81% are singletons. Per germline, CDR1 SGHTA and CDR2 FQGTGA. The CDR3 runs to 15 residues. V was shortened by 2 bases and J by 5 bases, with 15 bases between the two germline ends. Recruits, aged roughly 18 to 100 years, lived in about two dozen US areas. Researchers sorted participants into cohorts using their self-reported clinical history. The specimen was PBMCs or T cells enriched from blood (not recorded which). The receptor's source is a woman between 45 and 60 years old with acute COVID-19. J is TRBJ2-5 and V is TRBV7-3; D perhaps matches TRBD2 (6 bases). CDR3 sequence: CASSLLIVAGETQYF. DNA for the CDR3: TGTGCCAGCAGCTTATTAATCGTGGCGGGGGAGACCCAGTACTTC.